These T cell receptor beta chains were read from a single sample in a study of human T cells and chemical hapten exposure. MiXCR, applied by TCRdb to the RACE reads, yields one record per CDR3 protein. The sample shows about 120,000 distinct CDR3 sequences, around an eighth of them seen only once. Source: whole blood, taken in connection with sensitization to the hapten diphenylcyclopropenone (DPC). These TCRs come from a woman aged 18-29 years with alopecia areata. Some clones in this sample may be carry-over from other donors' samples. The CDR3 runs from the conserved cysteine through the conserved F or W. D genes are given only for firm matches. Clone size is given for some rows only: seen once, a few or many times, or a class if the clone is expanded.

CDR3 DNA	CDR3 protein	CDR3 length	clone size	J gene	D gene	V gene
TGTGCCATCAGTGATGGGGGTGGTCAGCCCCAGCATTTT	CAISDGGGQPQHF	13	many	TRBJ1-5	NA	TRBV10-3
TGTGCCAGCCGAAGAAGATACGAGCAGTACTTC	CASRRRYEQYF	11	NA	TRBJ2-7	NA	TRBV6-2/TRBV6-3
TGTGCCAGCAGTCCTACGCGGTCACGGTCACCCCTCCACTTT	CASSPTRSRSPLHF	14	few	TRBJ1-6	NA	TRBV27
TGCAGTGCCCCCCGGACTAGCGGATCCCATGAGCAGTTCTTC	CSAPRTSGSHEQFF	14	NA	TRBJ2-1	TRBD2	TRBV20-1
TGTGCCAGCAGCTTAGTCCCCTCCGGACAGGGGAAACGCACCGGGGAGCTGTTTTTT	CASSLVPSGQGKRTGELFF	19	many	TRBJ2-2	TRBD1	TRBV11-2
TGTGCCAGCAGAGGTCAGGGGGTTGATGGCTACACCTTC	CASRGQGVDGYTF	13	many	TRBJ1-2	TRBD1	TRBV2
TGCAGTGCCACGACAGGGTATTTGGAAAAACTGTTTTTT	CSATTGYLEKLFF	13	many	TRBJ1-4	TRBD1	TRBV20-1
TGTGCCAGCAGTCACGTGAATGGGGTTTACACAGATACGCAGTATTTT	CASSHVNGVYTDTQYF	16	few	TRBJ2-3	NA	TRBV6-6
TGTGCCAGCAGCTTGGATTGGGGCCAGAACACTGAAGCTTTCTTT	CASSLDWGQNTEAFF	15	NA	TRBJ1-1	NA	TRBV5-6
TGTGCCAGCAGTGAAGTGGAGACCCAGTACTTC	CASSEVETQYF	11	many	TRBJ2-5	NA	TRBV6-1
TGTGCCAGCAATGACTATAATTCACCCCTCCACTTT	CASNDYNSPLHF	12	few	TRBJ1-6	NA	TRBV6-2/TRBV6-3
TGCAGCGTCCGTCTTCTAGCTGCGACCGGGGAGCTGTTTTTT	CSVRLLAATGELFF	14	many	TRBJ2-2	NA	TRBV29-1
TGTGCCAGCAGTTTTGCCGACCGGACAGGCTATTCCTACAATGAGCAGTTCTTC	CASSFADRTGYSYNEQFF	18	few	TRBJ2-1	TRBD1	TRBV12-3/TRBV12-4
TGTGCCAGCGGAGGGATTAATGGCTACACCTTC	CASGGINGYTF	11	many	TRBJ1-2	NA	TRBV12-3/TRBV12-4
TGTGCCAGCAGCCCCGGGACAGGGAAGGGCTACACCTTC	CASSPGTGKGYTF	13	NA	TRBJ1-2	TRBD1	TRBV7-6
TGTGCCACGGGGACAGGTCAAAATCAGCCCCAGCATTTT	CATGTGQNQPQHF	13	NA	TRBJ1-5	TRBD1	TRBV10-3
TGTGCCAGCAGTTATAGCTCCCTGTGGGGACAGGGACGTGGTAGCAATCAGCCCCAGCATTTT	CASSYSSLWGQGRGSNQPQHF	21	many	TRBJ1-5	TRBD1	TRBV6-2/TRBV6-3
TGTGCCAGCAGCCAAGTAGCGGGTAACTATGGCTACACCTTC	CASSQVAGNYGYTF	14	few	TRBJ1-2	NA	TRBV3-1
TGTGCCAGCAGTCCATTAAGCGGCGAGCAGTACTTC	CASSPLSGEQYF	12	once	TRBJ2-7	NA	TRBV28
TGTGCCAGCTCACCCCGGGACAGCAACACTGAAGCTTTCTTT	CASSPRDSNTEAFF	14	NA	TRBJ1-1	TRBD1	TRBV18
TGCAGTGCTCCCGTCGTGGACGGGAAGCAGTTCTTC	CSAPVVDGKQFF	12	NA	TRBJ2-1	NA	TRBV20-1
TGTGCCAGCAGTGAAAGAGGCAATGGGGGGAACACCGGGGAGCTGTTTTTT	CASSERGNGGNTGELFF	17	few	TRBJ2-2	NA	TRBV2
TGTGCCAGCAGCTTACTGCGGGGGGGCCCCGGGGAGCTGTTTTTT	CASSLLRGGPGELFF	15	few	TRBJ2-2	TRBD2	TRBV7-2
TGTGCCAGCAGTTTACTACAGGGTGAAGAGACCCAGTACTTC	CASSLLQGEETQYF	14	few	TRBJ2-5	NA	TRBV12-3/TRBV12-4
TGTGCCAGCAGCCTGGGGCCCCGGGCCCCCAATCAGCCCCAGCATTTT	CASSLGPRAPNQPQHF	16	NA	TRBJ1-5	NA	TRBV7-2
TGTGCCAGCTCACCCGCGACAGGGGGCAAGGACTACGAGCAGTACTTC	CASSPATGGKDYEQYF	16	few	TRBJ2-7	TRBD1	TRBV18
TGCAGTGCCCAAGGACTTCACAATGAGCAGTTCTTC	CSAQGLHNEQFF	12	NA	TRBJ2-1	NA	TRBV20-1
TGTGCCAGCAGCCTCGGACAGGGGAGTGAAAAACTGTTTTTT	CASSLGQGSEKLFF	14	few	TRBJ1-4	TRBD1	TRBV11-3
TGCAGCCAGGGGGGCCCGGATGGCTACACCTTC	CSQGGPDGYTF	11	NA	TRBJ1-2	TRBD1	TRBV29-1
TGTGCCAGCAGCTTACAATATTTT	CASSLQYF	8	NA	TRBJ2-3	NA	TRBV7-9
TGTGCCATCAGTGAGTCGATTCAGGGGGGTAGCAATCAGCCCCAGCATTTT	CAISESIQGGSNQPQHF	17	few	TRBJ1-5	TRBD1	TRBV10-3
TGTGCCAGCAGCTCAGACAGCTACGAGCAGTACTTC	CASSSDSYEQYF	12	many	TRBJ2-7	NA	TRBV5-4
TGTGCCAGCAGCCCCCCGCTTGGAGATACGCAGTATTTT	CASSPPLGDTQYF	13	few	TRBJ2-3	NA	TRBV9
TGTGCCAGCAGCTTGCAAGGGGGGCACTACGGCAGGCAGTTCTTC	CASSLQGGHYGRQFF	15	NA	TRBJ2-1	NA	TRBV5-4
TGTGCCAGCAGCCCGCAAGGGCCCCCCTCTGGCTACACCTTC	CASSPQGPPSGYTF	14	few	TRBJ1-2	NA	TRBV9
TGTGCCAGCAGTTTACTCAGATTCTTAGCCAAAAACATTCAGTACTTC	CASSLLRFLAKNIQYF	16	NA	TRBJ2-4	NA	TRBV12-3/TRBV12-4
TGTGCCAGCAGTTCCCAAGCTACCGGAAACACCATATATTTT	CASSSQATGNTIYF	14	many	TRBJ1-3	NA	TRBV12-3/TRBV12-4